The TCR beta chain under discussion was sequenced for a study of blood T cell repertoires in COVID-19. Across the study: COVID-19 samples collected from the United States, Italy and Spain covered acute and convalescent phases. Sample material is recorded as cDNA or gDNA derived from T cells, B-cell-depleted T cells, or PBMCs.

The CDR3 has 14 amino acids. Germline V gene data show CDR1 as SGHRS and CDR2 as YFSETQ. V was shortened by 2 bases and J by 14 bases, with 20 bases between the two germline ends. In the authors' workflow: Reference gene primer amplification in the assay estimated nucleated cell counts. Repertoires were generated with immunoSEQ multiplex PCR, while TCRdb's copy carries only in-frame clones and drops some. That table supplies the V and J calls and clone size; D and trimming were determined from the DNA. The sample has around 320,000 clones; 70% to 90% are singletons. This receptor was identified in a human donor in a cohort sampled during active COVID-19. The chain joins TRBV5-1 to TRBJ2-1; TRBD1 is a possible D gene (6 bases). The sequenced sample was peripheral blood. CDR3 sequence (DNA): TGCGCCAGCAGCTTAGAGACAGGAAAGAATGAAAAGTTCTTC. Amino acid sequence: CASSLETGKNEKFF.